The entry below gives a single T cell receptor beta chain sequence along with its context. PBMC libraries mostly used around 460 ng of input genomic DNA, with six replicates per sample. Measured with immunoSEQ multiplex PCR; TCRdb has only the in-frame clones, and not every one. The table has 14,000 or so clones, 75% seen once; the top ten hold 2% to 2.5%. This record comes from a study of neoadjuvant anti-PD-1 for oral cavity cancer. Looking at the study overall: Nivolumab at 3 mg/kg was mostly given biweekly, three to four doses, pre-surgery. Around day 43, patients without progression received a fourth nivolumab dose before surgery.

Indicated time point: after neoadjuvant nivolumab, at surgical resection. Blood cells were analyzed directly, without culture or expansion. This clonotype was sampled from a person between 40 and 85 years old with oral cavity squamous cell carcinoma. The sequencing used PBMCs, collected after nivolumab (anti-PD-1) treatment.

CDR3 in amino acids: CASSFSGVYGYTF. CDR3 DNA: TGTGCCAGCAGCTTTTCGGGGGTCTATGGCTACACCTTC. This rearrangement joins TRBV5-6 to TRBJ1-2; TRBD1 might be the D (5 bases). The CDR3 extends over 13 amino acids. Germline-derived CDR1 and CDR2 are SGHDT and YYEEEE. With 2 bases removed from V and 4 bases from J, the gap between germline ends came to 9 bases.